This TCR beta chain originates from a study of shared clonotypes between healthy human individuals. Samples underwent the assay at deep level. Clones were sequenced by immunoSEQ multiplex PCR, and TCRdb holds only the in-frame ones, with some missing. The sample includes some 1.4 million clones, over 95% of them seen just once. This receptor was identified in a young man in good health. Input material: naive CD4+ T cells sorted from blood. The subset: CD45RA+ positively selected.

The CDR3 loop reads CASSLVVGGLAKNIQYF. CDR3 DNA sequence: TGCGCCAGCAGCTTGGTGGTCGGGGGACTAGCCAAAAACATTCAGTACTTC. The chain combines TRBV5-1 with TRBJ2-4; D might be TRBD2 (6 bases). V lost 0 bases and J lost 0, with 13 bases in between. This CDR3 is 17 amino acids long. Germline V gene lookup returns CDR1 SGHRS and CDR2 YFSETQ.